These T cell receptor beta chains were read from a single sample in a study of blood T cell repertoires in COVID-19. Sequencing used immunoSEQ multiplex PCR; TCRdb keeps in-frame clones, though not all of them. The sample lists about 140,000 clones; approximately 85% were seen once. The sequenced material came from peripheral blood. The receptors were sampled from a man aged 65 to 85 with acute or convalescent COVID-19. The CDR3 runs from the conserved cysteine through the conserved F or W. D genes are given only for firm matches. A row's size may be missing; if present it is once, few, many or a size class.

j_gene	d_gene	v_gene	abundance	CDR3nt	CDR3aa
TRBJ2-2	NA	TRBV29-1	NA	TGCAGCGTTGACCGGGGTGTCGACACCGGGGAGCTGTTTTTT	CSVDRGVDTGELFF
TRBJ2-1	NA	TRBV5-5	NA	TGTGCCAGCAGCTTGGGGCGGAATGAGCAGTTCTTC	CASSLGRNEQFF
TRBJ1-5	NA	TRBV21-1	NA	TGTGCCAGCAGCAAAGTTGAGGGCTCGGGCAATCAGCCCCAGCATTTT	CASSKVEGSGNQPQHF
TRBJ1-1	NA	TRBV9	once	TGTGCCAGCAGCGTTGGGTCAGGGAACACTGAAGCTTTCTTT	CASSVGSGNTEAFF
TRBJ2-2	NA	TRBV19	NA	TGTGCCAGTAGTCCGCAGGGATCCGGGGAGCTGTTTTTT	CASSPQGSGELFF
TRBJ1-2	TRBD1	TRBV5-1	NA	TGCGCCAGCAGCTTGGTACAGGGGGCGGGCTATGGCTACACCTTC	CASSLVQGAGYGYTF
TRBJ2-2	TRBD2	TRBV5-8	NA	TGTGCCAGCAGCTTCCAACTAGCGGCGGTCCCCGGGGAGCTGTTTTTT	CASSFQLAAVPGELFF
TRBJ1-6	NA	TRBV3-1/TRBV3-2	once	TGTGCCAGCAGCGAAACATATTATAATTCACCCCTCCACTTT	CASSETYYNSPLHF
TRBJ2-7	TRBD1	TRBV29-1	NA	TGCAGCGTGACCGTTACAGGGGCCTACGAGCAGTACTTC	CSVTVTGAYEQYF
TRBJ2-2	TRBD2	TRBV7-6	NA	TGTGCCAGCAGCTTATCGGGGGGGCGGAACGGGGAGCTGTTTTTT	CASSLSGGRNGELFF
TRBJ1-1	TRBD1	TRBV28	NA	TGTGCCAGCAGTTTACAGACCGGGACAGGGAGCACTGAAGCTTTCTTT	CASSLQTGTGSTEAFF
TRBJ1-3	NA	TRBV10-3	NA	TGTGCCATCAGTGACACTGGAAACACCATATATTTT	CAISDTGNTIYF
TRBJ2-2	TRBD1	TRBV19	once	TGTGCCAGTAGTACGGGGACAGGGTACACCGGGGAGCTGTTTTTT	CASSTGTGYTGELFF
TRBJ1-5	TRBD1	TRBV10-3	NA	TGTGCCATCAGTCGACAGGGTGATCAGCCCCAGCATTTT	CAISRQGDQPQHF
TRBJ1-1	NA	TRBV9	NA	TGTGCCAGCAGCGTAGGTTCCGTGAACACTGAAGCTTTCTTT	CASSVGSVNTEAFF
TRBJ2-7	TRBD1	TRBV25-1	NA	TGTGCCAGCAGTGGAACCGGGACAGGAACCTACGAGCAGTACTTC	CASSGTGTGTYEQYF
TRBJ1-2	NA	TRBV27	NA	TGTGCCAGCAGGACTCTCGGGGGGTTCTATGGCTACACCTTC	CASRTLGGFYGYTF
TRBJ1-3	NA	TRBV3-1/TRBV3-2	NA	TGTGCCAGCAGCCAAGGACCGGGTTCTGGAAACACCATATATTTT	CASSQGPGSGNTIYF
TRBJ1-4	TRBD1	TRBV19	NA	TGTGCCAGTACCGGAAGACAGGGCAAAGTTACTAATGAAAAACTGTTTTTT	CASTGRQGKVTNEKLFF
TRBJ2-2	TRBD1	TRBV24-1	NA	TGTGCCACCAGTGAAACCGGGACAGGGGGCACCGGGGAGCTGTTTTTT	CATSETGTGGTGELFF
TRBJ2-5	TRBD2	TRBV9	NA	TGTGCCAGCAGCGTAGTTGGGACTAGCGTTGGCGAGACCCAGTACTTC	CASSVVGTSVGETQYF
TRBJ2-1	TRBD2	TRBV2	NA	TGTGCCTCCGGGAAACTAGCGGGGAGTGAGCAGTTCTTC	CASGKLAGSEQFF
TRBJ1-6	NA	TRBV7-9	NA	TGTGCCAGCAGCTTAGTCCAGGGCAACGTAAGGGTAAACTCACCCCTCCACTTT	CASSLVQGNVRVNSPLHF
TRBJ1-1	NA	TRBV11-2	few	TGTGCCAGCAGCTTTCCACAGGGAAAGGGGAGTAACACTGAAGCTTTCTTT	CASSFPQGKGSNTEAFF
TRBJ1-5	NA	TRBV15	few	TGTGCCACCAGCAGACCCGGGTCCCCCAATCAGCCCCAGCATTTT	CATSRPGSPNQPQHF
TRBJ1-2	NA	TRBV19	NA	TGTGCCAGTAGGTCCGGCTATGGCTACACCTTC	CASRSGYGYTF
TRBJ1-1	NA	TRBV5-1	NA	TGCGCCAGCAGCTTGGCACCCCCGGACACTGAAGCTTTCTTT	CASSLAPPDTEAFF
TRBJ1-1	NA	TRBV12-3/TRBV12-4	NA	TGTGCCAGCAGTTTAACGAGGGACACTGAAGCTTTCTTT	CASSLTRDTEAFF
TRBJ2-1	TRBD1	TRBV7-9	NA	TGTGCCAGCAGCCCCGGGACAGGGTCCACGCCTAATGAGCAGTTCTTC	CASSPGTGSTPNEQFF
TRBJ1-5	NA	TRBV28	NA	TGTGCCAGCCGCGGTAGCAATCAGCCCCAGCATTTT	CASRGSNQPQHF
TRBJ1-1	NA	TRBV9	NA	TGTGCCAGCAGCGTGACTTATGACACTGAAGCTTTCTTT	CASSVTYDTEAFF
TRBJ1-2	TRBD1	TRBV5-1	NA	TGCGCCAGCAGCCGGGGACAGGGCGCCTATGGCTACACCTTC	CASSRGQGAYGYTF
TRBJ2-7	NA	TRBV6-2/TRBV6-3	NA	TGTGCCAGCAGTTATGAAGAGGGTGGCGAATACGAGCAGTACTTC	CASSYEEGGEYEQYF
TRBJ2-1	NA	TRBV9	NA	TGTGCCAGCAGCTGGGGGGGCCTTGGTGAGCAGTTCTTC	CASSWGGLGEQFF
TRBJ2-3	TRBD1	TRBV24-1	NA	TGTGCCACCAGTGATCTTACAGGGGGCGCAGATACGCAGTATTTT	CATSDLTGGADTQYF
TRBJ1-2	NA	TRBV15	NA	TGTGCCACCAGCAGAGATTCGACAGGTAGAAACTATGGCTACACCTTC	CATSRDSTGRNYGYTF
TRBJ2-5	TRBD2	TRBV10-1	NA	TGCGCCAGCAGTGAGTCGACTCGGGGGGGAGAGACCCAGTACTTC	CASSESTRGGETQYF
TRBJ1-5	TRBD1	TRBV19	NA	TGTGCCAGTAACGGGGACAGGGGGAGTCAGCCCCAGCATTTT	CASNGDRGSQPQHF
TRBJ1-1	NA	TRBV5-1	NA	TGCGCCAGCAGCTTGGCGACAGCAAAGAACACTGAAGCTTTCTTT	CASSLATAKNTEAFF
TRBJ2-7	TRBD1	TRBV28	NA	TGTGCCAGCAGTTGGGGGGGACAGGGACACGAGCAGTACTTC	CASSWGGQGHEQYF
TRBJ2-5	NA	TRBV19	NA	TGTGCCACACGAGAGGGCGAGACCCAGTACTTC	CATREGETQYF
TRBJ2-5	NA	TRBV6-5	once	TGTGCCAGCAGTTACTCCATGAGACTGGCCCAGTACTTC	CASSYSMRLAQYF
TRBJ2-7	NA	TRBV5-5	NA	TGTGCCAGCGACAACTCCTACGAGCAGTACTTC	CASDNSYEQYF
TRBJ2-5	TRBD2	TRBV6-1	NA	TGTGCCAGCAGTGAATGGCTTAGGGCGGGGGGTGAAAAACAAGAGACCCAGTACTTC	CASSEWLRAGGEKQETQYF
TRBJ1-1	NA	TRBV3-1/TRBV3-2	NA	TGTGCCAGCAGCCACAGGGGTACAGAGAACACTGAAGCTTTCTTT	CASSHRGTENTEAFF
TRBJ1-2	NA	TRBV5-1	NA	TGCGCCAGCAGCTTGGTAGGACAGAACCATGGCTACACCTTC	CASSLVGQNHGYTF
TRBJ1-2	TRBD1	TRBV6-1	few	TGTGCCAGCAGTGAACGACCGGGACAGGGGAACTATGGCTACACCTTC	CASSERPGQGNYGYTF
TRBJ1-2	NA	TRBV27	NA	TGTGCCAGCGGCTCAGGGTCTAACTATGGCTACACCTTC	CASGSGSNYGYTF
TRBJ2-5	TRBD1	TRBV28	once	TGTGCCAGCACGACAGGGGCAGGGAGAGAGACCCAGTACTTC	CASTTGAGRETQYF
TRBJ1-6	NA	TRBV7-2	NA	TGTGCCAGCAGCTTAGGGATGGGGGGGCGGAATTCACCCCTCCACTTT	CASSLGMGGRNSPLHF
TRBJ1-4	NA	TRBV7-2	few	TGTGCCAGCAGCCGACAGTTTAATGAAAAACTGTTTTTT	CASSRQFNEKLFF
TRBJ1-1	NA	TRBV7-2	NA	TGTGCCAGCAGCTTCCTGGACAGCAACACTGAAGCTTTCTTT	CASSFLDSNTEAFF
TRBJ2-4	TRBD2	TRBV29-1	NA	TGCAGCGTTGAGTCGGGGGGAAACATTCAGTACTTC	CSVESGGNIQYF
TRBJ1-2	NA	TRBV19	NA	TGTGCCAGTATGGTCGGTAGCTATGGCTACACCTTC	CASMVGSYGYTF
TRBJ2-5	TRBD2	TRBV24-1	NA	TGTGCCACCAGTGATCTAGCGGGGGGGGTAGAGACCCAGTACTTC	CATSDLAGGVETQYF
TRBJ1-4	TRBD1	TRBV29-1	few	TGCAGCGTGGGGACAGGGGCAATCGGAAAACTGTTTTTT	CSVGTGAIGKLFF